The following is a T cell receptor beta chain sequence with its context. Its target antigen remains unknown. No much larger clonotype is one base removed from it; base qualities were not supplied. The source of the sample is a study of blood T cell repertoires in COVID-19 (dated by TCRdb to 2020 to 2021). Broadly, across the study: The collaborator samples originated in the United States, Italy and Spain and spanned the acute and convalescent phases of COVID-19. The material from the prospective study consisted of cDNA or gDNA derived from T cells, B-cell-depleted T cells, or PBMCs. Deeply sampled blood TCRbeta repertoires from subjects exposed to, actively infected with, or recovered from COVID-19 were included in the dataset. The repertoires were made available in a free public database intended to serve as a resource for research on the immune response to SARS-CoV-2. Samples came from the ongoing ImmuneRACE study (first 160 participants) plus 1,254 subjects from 6 global collaborators. Nearly every sample came with metadata listing a de-identified subject ID, COVID-19 status, age in years and sex. HLA class I and class II types, where available, came from metadata supplied by the sample provider rather than from assay-based typing. Findings and caveats that apply to the study as a whole: Clinical and demographic metadata were provided uncurated, with the amount varying by source and participant.

TCRbeta CDR3 regions were amplified from genomic DNA using the immunoSEQ Assay, a bias-controlled multiplex PCR. The study's processing was this. The number of nucleated cells in each sample was estimated by amplification of reference gene primers within the assay. Sequence reads were collapsed and filtered to measure the absolute abundance of every unique TCRbeta CDR3 rearrangement. For each sample, productive Simpson clonality was calculated by taking the square root of Simpson's diversity index across productive rearrangements. TCRdb limited this immuneACCESS table to in-frame rearrangements with V and J called. A share of clones is missing; checked studies link under half to unresolved V genes, and the rest is unexplained. The V and J calls and clone size were taken over from that table, and D and trimming were inferred from the DNA. This sample comprises a few hundred thousand clones, about 88% of them detected only once. The ten largest make up approximately 4% of the sample.

Another Seattle source contributed samples from volunteer blood donors who had recovered from COVID-19. Whole blood was collected in K2EDTA tubes by collaborating institutions according to the institutions' own protocols. For TCRbeta analysis, collaborators shipped samples in one of three forms: frozen whole blood, isolated PBMCs, or DNA extracted from either of those sample types. This clonotype was obtained from a man aged 55-75 years who had recovered from COVID-19. The sequenced material came from peripheral blood.

CDR3 reads: CASSHGGQGIDEQFF. DNA sequence: TGTGCCAGCAGCCACGGAGGACAGGGGATCGATGAGCAGTTCTTC. The sequence is built from TRBV6-4 and TRBJ2-1, with 9 bases aligning to TRBD1. From the cysteine up to the phenylalanine, the CDR3 has a length of 15 residues. CDR3 DNA only is kept here, 45 bases in frame from base 1. The germline V gene provides CDR1 MRHNA and CDR2 SNTAGT. Unmatched junction bases come to 11, with V trimmed by 6 bases and J by 8 bases.